The 2 T cell receptor beta chains presented below share a single source sample, sequenced in a study of blood T cell repertoires in COVID-19. Using immunoSEQ multiplex PCR, the repertoire was profiled, and TCRdb retains in-frame clones only, with some absent. Here the sample spans roughly 280,000 clones, 80% to 90% being singletons. Sequenced: peripheral blood. The receptors were sampled from a woman between 70 and 85 years old with acute or convalescent COVID-19.

The rearrangement uses TRBV5-1 and TRBJ1-1, with unresolved D. The germline gives CDR1 SGHRS, CDR2 YFSETQ. Trimming removed 2 bases at V and 11 bases at J, with 19 bases between. This CDR3 has 14 residues. The CDR3 DNA is TGCGCCAGCAGCTTAGGTGGCGGGCAGCCGGGTGCTTTCTTT. Its translation: CASSLGGGQPGAFF.

V is TRBV28 and J is TRBJ1-2; 7 bases align to TRBD1. With V trimmed by 6 bases and J by 8 bases, 9 bases remained unmatched. CDR3 size: 13 residues. From germline, CDR1 is MDHEN and CDR2 SYDVKM. The CDR3 region has the DNA TGTGCCAGCAGCTACGACAGGGTGACCGGCTACACCTTC. As protein: CASSYDRVTGYTF.